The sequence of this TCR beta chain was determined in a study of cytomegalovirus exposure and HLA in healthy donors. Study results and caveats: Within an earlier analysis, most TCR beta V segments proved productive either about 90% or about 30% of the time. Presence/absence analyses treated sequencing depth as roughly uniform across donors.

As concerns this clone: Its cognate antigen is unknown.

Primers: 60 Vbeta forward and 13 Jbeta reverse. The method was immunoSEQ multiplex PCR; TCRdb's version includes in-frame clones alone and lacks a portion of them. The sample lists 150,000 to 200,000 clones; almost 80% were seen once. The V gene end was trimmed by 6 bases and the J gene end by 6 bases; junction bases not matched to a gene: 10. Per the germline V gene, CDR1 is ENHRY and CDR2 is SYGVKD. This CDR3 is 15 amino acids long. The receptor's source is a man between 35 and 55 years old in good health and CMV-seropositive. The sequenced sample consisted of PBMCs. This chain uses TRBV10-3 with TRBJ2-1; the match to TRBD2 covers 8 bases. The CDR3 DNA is TGTGCCATCAGAGCCCCGGGACTAGAGCCCAATGAGCAGTTCTTC. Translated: CAIRAPGLEPNEQFF.